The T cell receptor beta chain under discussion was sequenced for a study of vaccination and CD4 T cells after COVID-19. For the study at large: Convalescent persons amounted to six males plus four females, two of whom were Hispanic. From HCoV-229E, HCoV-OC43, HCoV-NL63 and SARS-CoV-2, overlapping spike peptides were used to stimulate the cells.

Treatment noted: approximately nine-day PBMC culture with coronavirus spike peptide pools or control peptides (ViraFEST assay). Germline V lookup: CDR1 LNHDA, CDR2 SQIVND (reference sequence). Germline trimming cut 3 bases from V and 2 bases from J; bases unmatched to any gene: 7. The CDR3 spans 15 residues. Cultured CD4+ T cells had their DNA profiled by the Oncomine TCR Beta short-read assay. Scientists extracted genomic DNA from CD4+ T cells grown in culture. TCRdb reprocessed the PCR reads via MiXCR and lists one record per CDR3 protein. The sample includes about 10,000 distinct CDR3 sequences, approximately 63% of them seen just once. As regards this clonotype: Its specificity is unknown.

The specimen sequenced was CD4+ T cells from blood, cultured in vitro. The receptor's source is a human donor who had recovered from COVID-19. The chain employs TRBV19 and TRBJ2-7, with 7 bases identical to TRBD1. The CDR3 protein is CASSMGAGGTYEQYF. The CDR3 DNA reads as TGTGCCAGTAGTATGGGGGCAGGGGGAACCTACGAGCAGTACTTC.